These 9 T cell receptor beta chains share one sample of origin, sequenced in a study of T cells after yellow fever vaccination. A single record per CDR3 protein comes from TCRdb applying MiXCR to the 5' RACE reads. This repertoire shows about 170,000 distinct CDR3 sequences, more than 9.5% found once; its top ten account for around 34%. This sample comprised CD8+ T cells sorted from PBMCs, obtained 15 days after the yellow fever booster vaccination. These receptors all stem from a man aged 18 to 29 who received the YFV17D yellow fever vaccine.

This clonotype came up a few times. The V call is TRBV12-3 or TRBV12-4, the J call TRBJ2-1; D gene ambiguous. The CDR3 totals 14 residues. V lost 8 bases and J lost 8, with 19 bases in between. The CDR3 DNA reads TGTGCCAGCGCTAGTAGCCGCCTCAAAGATGAGCAGTTCTTC. Translated, it gives CASASSRLKDEQFF.

This chain connects TRBV10-3 to TRBJ2-3; 10 bases align to TRBD2. CDR1 and CDR2 from the germline V gene are ENHRY and SYGVKD. There are 18 residues in the CDR3. V dropped 2 bases and J dropped 0; count of bases not matched to a gene: 8. Here the CDR3 DNA reads TGTGCCATCAGTGAGCTACCTAGCGGGGGTAGGAGCACAGATACGCAGTATTTT. Amino acid sequence: CAISELPSGGRSTDTQYF.

The J gene is TRBJ2-7, the V gene TRBV11-2; D may be TRBD2 (6 bases). This CDR3 has 15 amino acids. V was clipped by 5 bases and J by 0 bases, with 14 bases between them. Per germline, CDR1 SGHAT and CDR2 FQNNGV. DNA of the CDR3: TGTGCCAGCAGCGGCCAGGGACTCCTCTCCTACGAGCAGTACTTC. It specifies CASSGQGLLSYEQYF.

This chain joins TRBV5-5 and TRBJ2-7; no clear D gene. Trimming removed 4 bases from V and 3 bases from J, with 14 bases in between. The CDR3 contains 14 residues. CDR1 and CDR2 (germline): SGHKS, YYEKEE (reference sequence). CDR3 nucleotide sequence: TGTGCCAGCAGCGTGCGTGGCTTAAGCTACGAGCAGTACGTC. The encoded protein is CASSVRGLSYEQYV.

This clonotype was observed at least ten times. This chain connects TRBV6-5 to TRBJ2-2, with D unresolved. The CDR3 contains 13 residues. Trimming shortened V by 7 bases and J by 5 bases, and 11 bases separated the two germline ends. Germline CDR1 is MNHEY and CDR2 is SVGAGI. CDR3 sequence (DNA): TGTGCCAGCAAGTTTTCAGAGACCGGGGAGCTGTTTTTT. Encoded protein: CASKFSETGELFF.

The chain carries TRBV27 and TRBJ2-3, with D tentatively TRBD1 or TRBD2 (6 bases each). The V end was cut by 6 bases, the J end by 6 bases, with 25 bases between. The CDR3 is 17 residues long. Germline V gives CDR1 MNHEY, CDR2 SMNVEV (reference sequence). The CDR3 nucleotides are TGTGCCAGCAGCCTTGATCGGGGGCCTCCCGGAGGGGATACGCAGTATTTT. It translates to CASSLDRGPPGGDTQYF.

This sequence joins TRBV6-2 or TRBV6-3 and TRBJ2-1, with a weak D call TRBD2 (5 bases). V was trimmed by 2 bases and J by 7 bases, leaving 12 bases between them. Germline V lookup: CDR1 MNHEY, CDR2 SVGEGT. The CDR3 has 14 residues. CDR3 nucleotide sequence: TGTGCCAGCAGTTACCATCTCCGGGGTAATGAGCAGTTCTTC. Its translation: CASSYHLRGNEQFF.

The table lists this clonotype with many counts. This chain links TRBV7-9 with TRBJ1-5; D remains ambiguous. Trimming stripped 5 bases from V and 0 bases from J, with 5 bases between. The CDR3 is 13 residues long. Germline CDR1 and CDR2: SEHNR and FQNEAQ (reference sequence). The CDR3 reads CASSGDSNQPQHF. The CDR3 nucleotides are TGTGCCAGCAGCGGGGATAGCAATCAGCCCCAGCATTTT.

The CDR3 sequence is CASSTLKTDTQYF. CDR3 DNA: TGTGCCAGTAGTACCTTAAAGACAGATACGCAGTATTTT. J is TRBJ2-3 and V is TRBV19; D uncertain. CDR3 length: 13 residues. With 4 bases removed from V and 3 bases from J, the gap between germline ends came to 8 bases. The germline CDR1 and CDR2 sequences are LNHDA and SQIVND (reference sequence). Looking up the rest from reference TRBV19 and TRBJ2-3 gives the full variable domain: DGGITQSPKYLFRKEGQNVTLSCEQNLNHDAMYWYRQDPGQGLRLIYYSQIVNDFQKGDIAEGYSVSREKKESFPLTVTSAQKNPTAFYLCASSTLKTDTQYFGPGTRLTVL.